A selection of T cell receptor beta chains follows, all from one sample in a study of T cells after posttransplantation cyclophosphamide. Clones were sequenced by immunoSEQ multiplex PCR, and TCRdb holds only the in-frame ones, with some missing. Of under 15,000 clones listed, about 83% are singletons. Sequenced sample: memory CD4+ T cells sorted from PBMCs. Receptor source: a man between 50 and 59 years old in good health, CMV-negative, and a related stem cell transplant donor. CDR3s include the opening cysteine and the closing phenylalanine or tryptophan. D genes are given only for firm matches. Only some rows state a clone size, as once, few, many or a class for expanded clones.

>.|TRBV7-3|.|TRBJ2-1
TGTGCCAGCAGCTTAGGACTATTTAACTCCAATGAGCAGTTCTTC
CASSLGLFNSNEQFF
>.|TRBV5-1|TRBD2|TRBJ2-1
TGCGCCAGCAGCTTGGGGACTAGCGGGATTTCCTACAATGAGCAGTTCTTC
CASSLGTSGISYNEQFF
>once|TRBV9|TRBD1|TRBJ2-1
TGTGCCAGCAGCCCTAGACAGGGCTACAATGAGCAGTTCTTC
CASSPRQGYNEQFF
>.|TRBV5-1|.|TRBJ1-1
TGCGCCAGCCAACCAACTGCCATGAACACTGAAGCTTTCTTT
CASQPTAMNTEAFF
>.|TRBV4-1|TRBD1|TRBJ2-7
TGCGCCAGCAGCCAAGGGGTTACAGGGGAAAAAGACGAGCAGTACTTC
CASSQGVTGEKDEQYF
>.|TRBV9|.|TRBJ1-6
TGTGCCAGCAGGAAGACAGCAGGGAATTCACCCCTCCACTTT
CASRKTAGNSPLHF
>.|TRBV5-4|TRBD2|TRBJ2-5
TGTGCCAGCAGCGTTAGCGGGAGTGCAAGGGAGACCCAGTACTTC
CASSVSGSARETQYF
>.|TRBV5-1|TRBD2|TRBJ2-1
TGCGCCAGCAGCCTCCTGACTAGCGGGAGTAGGAATGAGCAGTTCTTC
CASSLLTSGSRNEQFF
>.|TRBV6-5|TRBD1|TRBJ1-3
TGTGCCAGCAGGAAACAGGGGGCTGGAAACACCATATATTTT
CASRKQGAGNTIYF
>.|TRBV5-1|TRBD1|TRBJ1-1
TGCGCCAGCAGCTTGGCCCCGGGATCAGGGGGCTACACTGAAGCTTTCTTT
CASSLAPGSGGYTEAFF
>.|TRBV19|.|TRBJ1-4
TGTGCCAGTACCTGGTTCGGGGGAAGTAATGAAAAACTGTTTTTT
CASTWFGGSNEKLFF
>.|TRBV5-4|.|TRBJ2-2
TGTGCCAGCAGCTTGGGACAGGTCGCGAACACCGGGGAGCTGTTTTTT
CASSLGQVANTGELFF
>few|TRBV2|.|TRBJ1-6
TGTGCCAGCAGTCGCACGGGGGTAAATTCACCCCTCCACTTT
CASSRTGVNSPLHF
>.|TRBV6-5|TRBD1|TRBJ2-7
TGTGCCAGCAGTCGGGACAGGGGATACGAGCAGTACTTC
CASSRDRGYEQYF
>.|TRBV4-3|.|TRBJ2-1
TGCGCCAGCAGCCAAGTAGGGAGCGATGAGCAGTTCTTC
CASSQVGSDEQFF
>.|TRBV18|TRBD1|TRBJ2-3
TGTGCCAGCTCACCTACGGGGACAGGGTGGACAGATACGCAGTATTTT
CASSPTGTGWTDTQYF
>.|TRBV6-1|.|TRBJ1-4
TGTGCCAGCAACATGGGTCACGGGGAGGTTGAAAAACTGTTTTTT
CASNMGHGEVEKLFF
>.|TRBV5-4|.|TRBJ1-1
TGTGCCAGCAGCGACTCATCCTCAATCATCCTAGGGAACACTGAAGCTTTCTTT
CASSDSSSIILGNTEAFF
>.|TRBV27|TRBD1|TRBJ1-6
TGTGCCAGCAGTTTATCGGGACAGGGATCACCCCTCCACTTT
CASSLSGQGSPLHF
>once|TRBV29-1|TRBD1|TRBJ1-2
TGCAGCGTTGAAGCCCCCACAGGGGGAAATGGCTACACCTTC
CSVEAPTGGNGYTF
>.|TRBV19|.|TRBJ1-1
TGTGCCAGTAGTATAACGGGGAAGGGCACTGAAGCTTTCTTT
CASSITGKGTEAFF
>once|TRBV11-2|TRBD2|TRBJ2-7
TGTGCCAGCCTCCTAGCGGGAGATTACGAGCAGTACTTC
CASLLAGDYEQYF
>.|TRBV6-6|TRBD1|TRBJ2-4
TGTGCCAGCAGTACCACAGGGGGCGCCGGAAACATTCAGTACTTC
CASSTTGGAGNIQYF
>.|TRBV7-8|.|TRBJ2-7
TGTGCCAGCAGCTCCTTAGGGGGAAACGCCTACGAGCAGTACTTC
CASSSLGGNAYEQYF
>.|TRBV11-2|.|TRBJ2-5
TGTGCCAGCAGCTTAGTGTCCATCCAAGAGACCCAGTACTTC
CASSLVSIQETQYF
>once|TRBV7-9|.|TRBJ2-1
TGTGCCAGCAGCTTACTAGGCCGCGGACAGTTCTTC
CASSLLGRGQFF
>.|TRBV27|TRBD2|TRBJ2-1
TGTGCCAGCAGTTTGGGAGGGCGTCAGGGTTTCCATGAGCAGTTCTTC
CASSLGGRQGFHEQFF
>.|TRBV7-3|.|TRBJ2-1
TGTGCCAGCAGCGTCGACTCCAGCTCCTACAATGAGCAGTTCTTC
CASSVDSSSYNEQFF
>.|TRBV1|.|TRBJ2-7
TGCACCAGCAGACCAGGGACTCCCCGAGAACGATACGAGCAGTACTTC
CTSRPGTPRERYEQYF
>.|TRBV27|TRBD1|TRBJ2-1
TGTGCCAGCAGGGCGCAGGACAGGGAAGGGTGGGGGGCCTACAATGAGCAGTTCTTC
CASRAQDREGWGAYNEQFF
>.|TRBV19|TRBD1|TRBJ1-5
TGTGCCAGTCAACCCGGTACAGGGGGCTGGAGCAATCAGCCCCAGCATTTT
CASQPGTGGWSNQPQHF
>once|TRBV6-5|TRBD1|TRBJ2-1
TGTGCCAGCAGTTTTCCGGGACAGGACAAGAATGAGCAGTTCTTC
CASSFPGQDKNEQFF
>.|TRBV14|TRBD2|TRBJ2-5
TGTGCCAGCAGCCCATGGAGCGGGGAAGAGACCCAGTACTTC
CASSPWSGEETQYF
>few|TRBV18|TRBD1|TRBJ1-5
TGTGCCAGCTCACTGACAGGGGGATATCAGCCCCAGCATTTT
CASSLTGGYQPQHF
>.|TRBV5-1|.|TRBJ2-3
TGCGCCAGCAGCTTGGCCAGCAGGGGCATCGCAGATACGCAGTATTTT
CASSLASRGIADTQYF
>once|TRBV4-3|.|TRBJ1-2
TGCGCCAGCAGCCAAGATATGGGGGCGGACTATGGCTACACCTTC
CASSQDMGADYGYTF
>.|TRBV7-9|.|TRBJ1-2
TGTGCCAGCAGCTCATCAACAGGGCACTATGGCTACACCTTC
CASSSSTGHYGYTF
>.|TRBV11-3|TRBD2|TRBJ2-5
TGTGCCAGCAGCTTAGCTAGCGGGAGGGTGGAGACCCAGTACTTC
CASSLASGRVETQYF
>few|TRBV4-3|TRBD1|TRBJ2-1
TGCGCCAGCAGCCAAGATCTCATCCCAGGGGGCGATGAGCAGTTCTTC
CASSQDLIPGGDEQFF
>.|TRBV7-2|TRBD1|TRBJ2-3
TGTGCCAGCAGCTGGAAGACAGGGGGCGCTGGAGATACGCAGTATTTT
CASSWKTGGAGDTQYF
>.|TRBV5-8|.|TRBJ1-5
TGTGCCAGCAGCTCCCCGGGTATGGATCAGCCCCAGCATTTT
CASSSPGMDQPQHF
>.|TRBV5-1|TRBD2|TRBJ2-3
TGCGCCAGCAGCAGAGGACTAGATACAGATACGCAGTATTTT
CASSRGLDTDTQYF
>.|TRBV5-6|TRBD1|TRBJ1-2
TGTGCCAGCAGCTCCCCAGGGGGATGGGGCTATGGCTACACCTTC
CASSSPGGWGYGYTF
>once|TRBV5-1|TRBD1|TRBJ2-7
TGCGCCAGCAGCTTGGGGTTTGGGGACAGGGCAGACGAGCAGTACTTC
CASSLGFGDRADEQYF
>once|TRBV14|.|TRBJ1-2
TGTGCCAGCAGCCAAGATCTGGGGCGGGACCGCTCGTCGATCGGGTATGGCTACACCTTC
CASSQDLGRDRSSIGYGYTF
>once|TRBV5-1|.|TRBJ1-6
TGCGCCAGCAGCTTGGTCCCGCCGGGACTTAATTCCCCCCTCCACTTT
CASSLVPPGLNSPLHF
>.|TRBV2|TRBD1|TRBJ1-6
TGTGCCATTAGGGGACAGGGAGATTCACCCCTCCACTTT
CAIRGQGDSPLHF
>once|TRBV21-1|.|TRBJ1-4
TGTGCCAGCAGCAAAGGAGAACTGCCGACCAGGGCAACTAATGAAAAACTGTTTTTT
CASSKGELPTRATNEKLFF
>.|TRBV6-6|.|TRBJ2-7
TGTGCCAGCAGTCATGTCCGATACGGGAGCTCCTACGAGCAGTACTTC
CASSHVRYGSSYEQYF
>.|TRBV19|.|TRBJ1-2
TGTGCCAGTAGTCTTAGGACAGAACAAAAACGCCATGGCTACACCTTC
CASSLRTEQKRHGYTF
>.|TRBV9|TRBD1|TRBJ2-5
TGTGCCAGCAGCGTAAGGGACAGCCAAGAGACCCAGTACTTC
CASSVRDSQETQYF